A selection of T cell receptor beta chains follows, all from one sample in a study of early T cells in non-severe SARS-CoV-2 infection. TCRdb analysed the 5' RACE reads with MiXCR anew, one entry per CDR3 protein. The sample carries about 110,000 distinct CDR3 sequences, around 10% recorded once. The specimen sequenced was whole blood. These receptor sequences come from an adult who was a healthcare worker with PCR-confirmed SARS-CoV-2 infection or an uninfected control (not recorded which). Each CDR3 is given with its conserved first and last residue. D genes are given only for firm matches. For some rows the clone size is stated as once, few or many, or as a class when expanded; others skip it.

.,TRBJ2-5,TRBD2,TRBV5-1,TGCGCCAGCAGCTCCGCGGGGGTCCAAGAGACCCAGTACTTC,CASSSAGVQETQYF
.,TRBJ1-1,TRBD1,TRBV7-9,TGTGCCAGCAGTTTCGGACAGGGTGGGGTAAACACTGAAGCTTTCTTT,CASSFGQGGVNTEAFF
.,TRBJ2-2,.,TRBV6-5,TGTGCCAGCAGTTCGGACAGGAGCGGGACCGGGGAGCTGTTTTTT,CASSSDRSGTGELFF
few,TRBJ2-7,.,TRBV7-9,TGTGCCAGCAGCTTAGCGGGCGACTGGTACTACGAGCAGTACTTC,CASSLAGDWYYEQYF
few,TRBJ1-2,.,TRBV29-1,TGCAGCGTTGCACTGAACTATGGCTACACCTTC,CSVALNYGYTF
.,TRBJ2-1,TRBD2,TRBV10-2,TGCGCCAGCACAGGACTAGCGGGGGCCCCCTACAATGAGCAGTTCTTC,CASTGLAGAPYNEQFF
.,TRBJ2-4,TRBD2,TRBV5-5,TGTGCCAGCAGCTTACTAGCGGGGGAAAACATTCAGTACTTC,CASSLLAGENIQYF
.,TRBJ2-5,TRBD1,TRBV12-3/TRBV12-4,TGTGCCACTACGGGACAGGGTGTGGAGACCCAGTACTTC,CATTGQGVETQYF
medium-sized,TRBJ2-5,.,TRBV29-1,TGCAGCGTTGTCAGCGGCCAAGAGACCCAGTACTTC,CSVVSGQETQYF
many,TRBJ2-1,TRBD2,TRBV7-9,TGTGCCAGCAGCTTCCCACTAGCGGGGGATTACAATGAGCAGTTCTTC,CASSFPLAGDYNEQFF
.,TRBJ2-1,.,TRBV29-1,TGCAGCGTTCCCTTATACAATGAGCAGTTCTTC,CSVPLYNEQFF
many,TRBJ1-4,.,TRBV19,TGTGCCACCTGGATGGCGGGGAATGAAAAACTGTTTTTT,CATWMAGNEKLFF
few,TRBJ2-7,TRBD2,TRBV4-2,TGTGCCAGCAGCCAAGATGAGCGGACTAGCGGGGTTAGCTCCTACGAGCAGTACTTC,CASSQDERTSGVSSYEQYF
many,TRBJ2-3,.,TRBV7-9,TGTGCCAGCAGCTTAGAGGGCGGGGGCCGCACAGATACGCAGTATTTT,CASSLEGGGRTDTQYF
many,TRBJ2-1,.,TRBV5-1,TGCGCCAGCAGTCTTTCTGGGACCGGGGGCAATGAGCAGTTCTTC,CASSLSGTGGNEQFF
many,TRBJ2-7,.,TRBV6-1,TGTGCCAGCAGTGTGAGCCCTGGCAGCTCCTACGAGCAGTACTTC,CASSVSPGSSYEQYF
few,TRBJ1-6,.,TRBV25-1,TGTGCCAGCAGTGTAAGACAGGTTAATTCACCCCTCCACTTT,CASSVRQVNSPLHF
few,TRBJ1-5,TRBD1,TRBV10-3,TGTGCCGCCGGACAGGGGGCAGGGCAGCCCCAGCATTTT,CAAGQGAGQPQHF
many,TRBJ2-1,TRBD1,TRBV28,TGTGCCAGCAGTGGACGGACAGGGAGGACTTACAATGAGCAGTTCTTC,CASSGRTGRTYNEQFF
few,TRBJ1-4,TRBD1,TRBV29-1,TGCAGCGTTGAAGATCCCAGGACAGGAATAAATGAAAAACTGTTTTTT,CSVEDPRTGINEKLFF
.,TRBJ2-3,TRBD2,TRBV5-1,TGCGCCAGCAGCTTAGCAGCGGGGGGTCACCGCGATACGCAGTATTTT,CASSLAAGGHRDTQYF
many,TRBJ1-1,.,TRBV11-2,TGTGCCAGCAGCTTAGATCGCAGGGGTTGGAGCACTGAAGCTTTCTTT,CASSLDRRGWSTEAFF
few,TRBJ2-3,.,TRBV20-1,TGCAGTGCTAGCGCCCACCCTGACACAGATACGCAGTATTTT,CSASAHPDTDTQYF
few,TRBJ2-1,.,TRBV12-3/TRBV12-4,TGTGCCAGCAGTTTGGGTCTTGGATCGTCTTACAATGAGCAGTTCTTC,CASSLGLGSSYNEQFF
few,TRBJ2-5,.,TRBV20-1,TGCAGTGCTAGTCTCGGGGGAACTACTCAAGAGACCCAGTACTTC,CSASLGGTTQETQYF
.,TRBJ1-1,.,TRBV18,TGTGCCAGCTCCCCAGGTCCCAATCAGGAAGCTTTCTTT,CASSPGPNQEAFF
few,TRBJ1-1,.,TRBV27,TGTGCCAGCAGATTTGTACGCGGCGGGGAGGAAGCTTTCTTT,CASRFVRGGEEAFF
.,TRBJ1-2,.,TRBV28,TGTGCCAGCAGTTCACCGGGATATGGCTACACCTTC,CASSSPGYGYTF
.,TRBJ2-7,TRBD2,TRBV5-1,TGCGCCAGCAGCCCGGGACTAGCGGGGGCCCCAGCCTCCTACGAGCAGTACTTC,CASSPGLAGAPASYEQYF
.,TRBJ2-3,.,TRBV2,TGTGCCAGCAGTCCGGGACCGCCCCGCACAGATACGCAGTATTTT,CASSPGPPRTDTQYF
.,TRBJ2-1,TRBD2,TRBV5-1,TGCGCCAGCAGCTTGGGAGCGGGAGTTCTCTTGAATGAGCAGTTCTTC,CASSLGAGVLLNEQFF
many,TRBJ2-3,.,TRBV10-3,TGTGCCATCAGTGAGTCTCGAGGCGGTGCTAGCACAGATACGCAGTATTTT,CAISESRGGASTDTQYF
many,TRBJ2-5,TRBD1,TRBV20-1,TGCAGTGCTAGATACTACAGGGGAGCGTTGGAGACCCAGTACTTC,CSARYYRGALETQYF
many,TRBJ2-5,TRBD1,TRBV5-1,TGCGCCAGCACCAAAACAGGGGCAGAGACCCAGTACTTC,CASTKTGAETQYF
many,TRBJ2-1,.,TRBV6-6,TGTGCCAGCAGTTACTCAGTGACCAACCGAGGGTACAATGAGCAGTTCTTC,CASSYSVTNRGYNEQFF
.,TRBJ1-1,TRBD1,TRBV10-2,TGCGCCAGCAGTGAGTCGACCGCGCGTGGGACAGCCGCTTTCTTT,CASSESTARGTAAFF
many,TRBJ2-1,.,TRBV7-9,TGTGCCAGCAGCGAAAATTACGGGGCTAATGAGCAGTTCTTC,CASSENYGANEQFF
.,TRBJ2-1,.,TRBV5-1,TGCGCCAGCAGACCTGGACAAGGCAACAATGAGCAGTTCTTC,CASRPGQGNNEQFF
few,TRBJ2-1,.,TRBV7-2,TGTGCCAGCAGCCCCTGGGTCAGTAACAATGAGCAGTTCTTC,CASSPWVSNNEQFF
many,TRBJ2-2,TRBD2,TRBV10-2,TGCGCCAGCAGTGAGATCTGGGGGGGGAACACCGGGGAGCTGTTTTTT,CASSEIWGGNTGELFF
many,TRBJ1-6,.,TRBV6-6,TGTGCCAGCAGGGCGGCCTATAATTCACCCCTCCACTTT,CASRAAYNSPLHF
.,TRBJ2-7,TRBD1,TRBV29-1,TGCAGCGTATCCAGGACAGGGGGCATATACGAGCAGTACTTC,CSVSRTGGIYEQYF
many,TRBJ2-3,TRBD1,TRBV2,TGTGCCAGCAGTGAAGACAGGGGGGTAGGCACAGATACGCAGTATTTT,CASSEDRGVGTDTQYF
few,TRBJ1-5,.,TRBV30,TGTGCCTGGAACAAGCAGGGAGGTCAGCCCCAGCATTTT,CAWNKQGGQPQHF